These 31 T cell receptor beta chains were all obtained from the same sample, sequenced in a study of post-analysis software for immune sequencing data. No antigen has been assigned to these receptors. Sequencing libraries made from TCR beta cDNA carried unique molecular identifiers. TCRdb re-derived calls from the PCR reads in MiXCR, one entry per CDR3 protein. Here the sample spans hundreds of thousands of distinct CDR3 sequences, around 53% being singletons. Whole-study results and caveats: The study found TRBV5-6, TRBV5-1 and TRBV20-1 among a few TRBV segments more frequent in patients than controls.

The sequencing input was blood. The receptors come from a girl between 5 and 17 years old with multiple sclerosis.

This clonotype has more than one count but fewer than ten. The chain recombines TRBV6-1 with TRBJ2-1; TRBD2 agrees at 8 bases. CDR1 MNHNS and CDR2 SASEGT come from the germline V gene. J was trimmed by 0 bases and V by 6 bases; bases with no gene match: 7. The CDR3 contains 16 residues. The CDR3 coding sequence is TGTGCCAGCAGCGCCGTCGCGGGGGGCTCCTACAATGAGCAGTTCTTC. Encoded protein: CASSAVAGGSYNEQFF.

This clonotype appeared many times. The chain joins TRBV12-3 or TRBV12-4 to TRBJ2-5; D perhaps matches TRBD2 (7 bases). V was trimmed by 6 bases and J by 1 base, leaving 12 bases between them. This CDR3 is 14 amino acids long. In DNA form, the CDR3 reads TGTGCCAGCAGCCTGGCGGGGGCCCAAGAGACCCAGTACTTC. It codes for CASSLAGAQETQYF.

This chain connects TRBV5-6 to TRBJ2-7; possibly TRBD1 for D (6 bases). V gave up 5 bases and J gave up 4 bases, with 13 bases separating them. CDR1 is SGHDT and CDR2 is YYEEEE in the germline V gene. This CDR3 is built from 13 residues. The CDR3 spells CASREITGYEQYF. CDR3 sequence (DNA): TGTGCCAGCAGGGAAATCACAGGGTACGAGCAGTACTTC.

This chain uses TRBV7-9 with TRBJ2-6; the D is unclear. CDR3 length: 13 residues. V was pared by 5 bases and J by 4 bases, with 6 bases between. The germline gives CDR1 SEHNR, CDR2 FQNEAQ (reference sequence). CDR3 loop: CASSATGANVLTF. CDR3 nucleotides: TGTGCCAGCAGCGCGACGGGGGCCAACGTCCTGACTTTC.

This clonotype was counted a few times. This chain links TRBV7-9 with TRBJ2-1; the D gene is possibly TRBD2 (5 bases). CDR1 SEHNR and CDR2 FQNEAQ come from the germline V gene (reference sequence). V was cut by 4 bases and J by 9 bases, with 19 bases left in between. The CDR3 runs to 15 residues. In nucleotides, the CDR3 is TGTGCCAGCAGCTCCCTTTGGCCCTCACGGGGTGAGCAGTTCTTC. It yields the protein CASSSLWPSRGEQFF.

This chain uses TRBV29-1 with TRBJ2-7, with D possibly TRBD2 on 6 matching bases. CDR3 length: 13 residues. Germline V lookup: CDR1 SQVTM, CDR2 ANQGSEA. Trimming pared 4 bases from V and 2 bases from J, leaving 12 bases between. The CDR3 sequence is CSVVGGATYEQYF. The DNA for the CDR3 is TGCAGCGTTGTCGGGGGAGCAACCTACGAGCAGTACTTC.

The rearrangement uses TRBV20-1 and TRBJ2-1, with 9 bases that match TRBD1. The CDR3 consists of 17 residues. V trimming: 1 base; J trimming: 7 bases; junction bases outside the gene matches: 14. Germline V lookup: CDR1 DFQATT, CDR2 SNEGSKA (reference sequence). This CDR3 reads CSARVGKGQGSRNEQFF. CDR3 in DNA: TGCAGTGCTAGAGTAGGCAAGGGACAGGGTTCGCGGAATGAGCAGTTCTTC.

The V call is TRBV7-3, the J call TRBJ2-3; D perhaps matches TRBD1 (6 bases). The CDR3 totals 15 residues. Germline V lookup: CDR1 SGHTA, CDR2 FQGTGA. Trimming took 5 bases from V and 4 from J, leaving 16 bases between them. The chain's CDR3 is CASSEGGWDADTQYF. The CDR3 DNA reads TGTGCCAGCAGCGAAGGGGGTTGGGACGCAGATACGCAGTATTTT.

This clonotype was counted only a few times. This chain connects TRBV5-1 to TRBJ2-1, with D uncertain. V was trimmed by 3 bases and J by 5 bases, leaving 6 bases between them. CDR3 length equals 12 residues. Germline lookup yields CDR1 SGHRS and CDR2 YFSETQ. The CDR3 spells CASSSPHNEQFF. The CDR3 region has the DNA TGCGCCAGCAGCTCCCCCCACAATGAGCAGTTCTTC. The full variable domain, with the rest looked up from reference TRBV5-1 and TRBJ2-1, is KAGVTQTPRYLIKTRGQQVTLSCSPISGHRSVSWYQQTPGQGLQFLFEYFSETQRNKGNFPGRFSGRQFSNSRSEMNVSTLELGDSALYLCASSSPHNEQFFGPGTRLTVL.

The chain has TRBV11-3 and TRBJ2-6; no clear D gene. Between the trimmed V and J ends, which lost 1 base and 4 bases, there was a span of 8 bases. This CDR3 is 15 amino acids long. Germline V gene sequence: CDR1 SGHNT, CDR2 YENEEA. This CDR3 reads CASSLGVGGANVLTF. In DNA form, the CDR3 reads TGTGCCAGCAGCTTAGGGGTTGGGGGGGCCAACGTCCTGACTTTC.

The V call is TRBV12-3 or TRBV12-4, the J call TRBJ2-5; D is perhaps TRBD1 or TRBD2 (5 bases each). The V gene lost 3 bases and the J gene lost 11 bases, with 10 bases spanning the gap. CDR3 length: 11 amino acids. In DNA form, the CDR3 reads TGTGCCAGCAGTTTCGGGACGAAGCAGTACTTC. It codes for CASSFGTKQYF.

This chain links TRBV18 with TRBJ2-6; unclear D gene. The CDR3 contains 21 residues. Trimming shortened V by 6 bases and J by 0 bases, and 27 bases separated the two germline ends. The germline V gene encodes CDR1 KGHSH and CDR2 LQKENI. CDR3 DNA sequence: TGTGCCAGCTCCAAGACCTTCCCTGGCGAGCCTACCTCCTCTGGGGCCAACGTCCTGACTTTC. Translating it yields CASSKTFPGEPTSSGANVLTF.

V usage is TRBV7-9 and J usage is TRBJ1-6; tentatively, D is TRBD1 (5 bases). The V end was cut by 5 bases, the J end by 10 bases, with 9 bases between. Per the germline V gene, CDR1 is SEHNR and CDR2 is FQNEAQ (reference sequence). The length of the CDR3 is 12 residues. CDR3 protein: CASSARASPLHF. CDR3 coding DNA: TGTGCCAGCAGCGCCAGGGCGTCACCCCTCCACTTT.

The chain is built from TRBV9 and TRBJ1-2, with TRBD1 as a possible D gene (6 bases). The CDR3 runs to 15 residues. From germline, CDR1 is SGDLS and CDR2 YYNGEE. V was trimmed by 0 bases and J by 3 bases, leaving 12 bases between them. CDR3 residues: CASSVGGQFYYGYTF. DNA for the CDR3: TGTGCCAGCAGCGTAGGCGGACAGTTCTACTATGGCTACACCTTC.

The chain has TRBV29-1 and TRBJ2-7, with TRBD2 matching over 12 bases. Germline CDR1 reads SQVTM; CDR2 reads ANQGSEA. V shed 5 bases and J 2 bases; nucleotides not matched to a gene: 4. This CDR3 region has 14 residues. The CDR3 nucleotides are TGCAGCGTTCGCGGACTAGCGGGGACCTACGAGCAGTACTTC. Encoded protein: CSVRGLAGTYEQYF.

The chain carries TRBV12-3 or TRBV12-4 and TRBJ2-5; D is undetermined. Trimming pared 4 bases from V and 2 bases from J, leaving 14 bases between. The CDR3 spans 15 residues. CDR3 sequence reads: CASSSHYPVQETQYF. The DNA of the CDR3 is TGTGCCAGCAGTTCCCATTATCCCGTTCAAGAGACCCAGTACTTC.

This chain links TRBV28 with TRBJ2-7; 9 bases are a match to TRBD1. J gave up 0 bases and V 4 bases, and 4 bases lay outside the gene matches. The V gene's germline CDR1 is MDHEN and CDR2 SYDVKM. CDR3 length equals 15 residues. CDR3: CASSYGQGSSYEQYF. The CDR3 DNA is TGTGCCAGCAGTTACGGACAGGGGAGCTCCTACGAGCAGTACTTC.

This clonotype was observed once. The V and J genes are TRBV2 and TRBJ2-3, with 7 bases matching TRBD2. With V trimmed by 1 base and J by 5 bases, 9 bases remained unmatched. There are 16 residues in the CDR3. The V gene's germline CDR1 is SNHLY and CDR2 FYNNEI. The CDR3 spells CASSEGWTSHRDTQYF. In DNA, the CDR3 is TGTGCCAGCAGTGAAGGATGGACTAGTCACAGAGATACGCAGTATTTT.

Comments on this clonotype: A junction end diverges from the germline sequence, so it may reflect a read error. V usage is TRBV7-9 and J usage is TRBJ1-2, with D tentatively TRBD1 (5 bases). Germline CDR1 is SEHNR and CDR2 is FQNEAQ (reference sequence). The CDR3 sequence is 14 residues long. Here the CDR3 reads CASSLEGRNYDYTF. The CDR3 bases are TGTGCCAGCAGCTTAGAGGGGAGAAACTATGACTACACCTTC.

This clonotype was seen a few times. The V gene is TRBV20-1, the J gene TRBJ2-3; 7 bases are a match to TRBD2. V shed 2 bases, J shed 0 bases, and the junction held 5 bases outside the gene matches. CDR1 DFQATT and CDR2 SNEGSKA come from the germline V gene (reference sequence). CDR3 size: 15 residues. CDR3 coding DNA: TGCAGTGCTAGAAGACTAGCCGGCAGCACAGATACGCAGTATTTT. This codes for CSARRLAGSTDTQYF.

The rearrangement joins TRBV5-5 to TRBJ2-7; no firm D call. The CDR3 consists of 15 residues. Germline CDR1 and CDR2: SGHKS and YYEKEE (reference sequence). The ends were cut back, 0 bases at V and 1 base at J, with 11 bases in the middle. CDR3 in DNA: TGTGCCAGCAGCTTGGGCGGAATAGGGTCCTACGAGCAGTACTTC. Translating gives CASSLGGIGSYEQYF.

The chain recombines TRBV7-3 with TRBJ2-5; 11 bases map to TRBD2. CDR3 length equals 18 residues. After removal of 5 bases from V and 11 bases from J, the junction contained 22 bases not matched to a gene. The germline CDR1 and CDR2 sequences are SGHTA and FQGTGA. This CDR3 is CASSALAGVPLAGNEQYF. CDR3 bases: TGTGCCAGCAGCGCACTAGCGGGGGTGCCCCTCGCCGGCAATGAGCAGTACTTC.

This clonotype was counted between two and nine times. The rearrangement links TRBV10-2 to TRBJ1-2; D uncertain. Trimming removed 7 bases at V and 4 bases at J, with 13 bases between. The CDR3 extends over 13 amino acids. Germline CDR1 WSHSY, CDR2 SAAADI. This CDR3 is CASTGGVAYGYTF. The CDR3 DNA sequence: TGCGCCAGCACAGGAGGCGTAGCCTATGGCTACACCTTC.

This clonotype has a handful of counts. The genes are TRBV15 and TRBJ2-3; TRBD2 might be the D (5 bases). The CDR3 loop spans 16 amino acids. The germline V gene encodes CDR1 LNHNV and CDR2 YYDKDF (reference sequence). Trimming stripped 0 bases from V and 4 bases from J, with 14 bases between. The CDR3 DNA sequence: TGTGCCACCAGCAGAGAACCCCTGCTCGGGGCAGATACGCAGTATTTT. Its translation is CATSREPLLGADTQYF.

The chain's CDR3 is CSARVRGPETQYF. Written as DNA, the CDR3 is TGCAGTGCTAGAGTCAGAGGGCCTGAGACCCAGTACTTC. This chain connects TRBV20-1 to TRBJ2-5; tentatively, D is TRBD2 (5 bases). CDR1 and CDR2 from the germline V gene are DFQATT and SNEGSKA (reference sequence). The V and J ends lost 1 base and 5 bases respectively, with 11 bases between them. The CDR3 length is 13 residues.

This clonotype was recorded a few times. The chain combines TRBV4-1 with TRBJ2-7; 8 bases fit TRBD1. This CDR3 is built from 14 residues. Germline assignment: CDR1 MGHRA and CDR2 YSYEKL. Trimming cost V 11 bases and J 3 bases; bases outside gene matches: 12. CDR3 nucleotides: TGCGCCGGGAGACCGGGACAGGCGCACTACGAGCAGTACTTC. Its translation is CAGRPGQAHYEQYF.

This chain joins TRBV5-1 and TRBJ1-2, with D possibly being TRBD1 (5 bases). This CDR3 region has 13 residues. With 7 bases removed from V and 6 bases from J, the gap between germline ends came to 16 bases. Germline V gives CDR1 SGHRS, CDR2 YFSETQ. CDR3 DNA: TGCGCCAGCCGTCCGGGGGGAAGCGATGGCTACACCTTC. Translation gives CASRPGGSDGYTF. The whole variable domain, remainder taken from reference TRBV5-1 and TRBJ1-2, is KAGVTQTPRYLIKTRGQQVTLSCSPISGHRSVSWYQQTPGQGLQFLFEYFSETQRNKGNFPGRFSGRQFSNSRSEMNVSTLELGDSALYLCASRPGGSDGYTFGSGTRLTVV.

This clonotype has a handful of counts. This sequence joins TRBV6-5 and TRBJ2-1; weak D call: TRBD1 (6 bases). This CDR3 spans 15 amino acids. V was cut by 6 bases and J by 9 bases, with 21 bases left in between. Germline V gene sequence: CDR1 MNHEY, CDR2 SVGAGI. The CDR3 DNA reads as TGTGCCAGCAGATCTCCTTTCAGGGGATCCACTGAGCAGTTCTTC. This translates into CASRSPFRGSTEQFF.

A few counts support this clonotype. The V call is TRBV24-1, the J call TRBJ1-1; possible D gene TRBD1, 5 bases. Germline loops: CDR1 KGHDR, CDR2 SFDVKD. V gave up 1 base and J gave up 8 bases, with 16 bases separating them. The CDR3 contains 15 residues. The DNA of the CDR3 is TGTGCCACCAGTGATTTTCAGGAGGAGGGGATCGAAGCTTTCTTT. This gives the protein CATSDFQEEGIEAFF.

The chain couples TRBV12-3 or TRBV12-4 to TRBJ2-6, with D maybe TRBD2 (5 bases). This CDR3 comprises 17 residues. The V gene lost 3 bases and the J gene lost 2 bases, with 14 bases spanning the gap. As DNA, the CDR3 is TGTGCCAGCAGTTTTGGCCCGGGGATCACTGGGGCCAACGTCCTGACTTTC. Translated: CASSFGPGITGANVLTF.

V usage is TRBV6-4 and J usage is TRBJ2-1; 12 bases are a match to TRBD2. The germline CDR1 and CDR2 sequences are MRHNA and SNTAGT. The CDR3 contains 15 residues. The junction had 6 bases not matched to a gene; V was cut back by 6 bases and J by 6 bases. In DNA, the CDR3 is TGTGCCAGCAGCTTGACTAGCGGGAGTAGCAATGAGCAGTTCTTC. Translating it yields CASSLTSGSSNEQFF.